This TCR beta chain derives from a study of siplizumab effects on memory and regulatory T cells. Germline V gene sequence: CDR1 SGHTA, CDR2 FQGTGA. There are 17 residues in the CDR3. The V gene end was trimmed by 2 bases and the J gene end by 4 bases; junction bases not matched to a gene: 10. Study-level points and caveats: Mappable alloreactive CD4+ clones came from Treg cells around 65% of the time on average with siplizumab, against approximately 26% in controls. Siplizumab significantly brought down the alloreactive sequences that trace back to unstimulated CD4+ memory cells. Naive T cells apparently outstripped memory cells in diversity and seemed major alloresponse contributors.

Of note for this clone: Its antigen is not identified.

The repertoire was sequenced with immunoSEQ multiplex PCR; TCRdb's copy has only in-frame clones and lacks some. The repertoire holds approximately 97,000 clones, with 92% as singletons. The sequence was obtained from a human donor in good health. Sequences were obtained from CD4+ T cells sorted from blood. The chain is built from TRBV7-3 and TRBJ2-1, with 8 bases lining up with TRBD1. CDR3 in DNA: TGTGCCAGCAGCTTAGGCCGGGGACAGGAGTTATACAATGAGCAGTTCTTC. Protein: CASSLGRGQELYNEQFF.